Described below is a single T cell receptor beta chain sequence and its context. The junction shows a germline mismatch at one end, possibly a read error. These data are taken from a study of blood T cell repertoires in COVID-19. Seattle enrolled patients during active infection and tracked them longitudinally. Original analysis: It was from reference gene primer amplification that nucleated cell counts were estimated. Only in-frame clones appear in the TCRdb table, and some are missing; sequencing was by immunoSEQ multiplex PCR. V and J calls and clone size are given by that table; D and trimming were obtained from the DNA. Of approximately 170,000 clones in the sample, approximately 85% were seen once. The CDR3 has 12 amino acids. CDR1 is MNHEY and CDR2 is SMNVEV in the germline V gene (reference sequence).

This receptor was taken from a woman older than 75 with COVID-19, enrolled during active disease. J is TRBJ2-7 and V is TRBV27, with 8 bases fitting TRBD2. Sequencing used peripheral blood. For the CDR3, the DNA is TGTGCCAGCAGTTCACTAGCGGCCCCGGCGCACTTC. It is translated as CASSSLAAPAHF.